This T cell receptor (beta chain) emerged from a study of blood T cell repertoires in COVID-19. Germline V gives CDR1 SGHAT, CDR2 FQDESV (reference sequence). The CDR3 extends over 15 amino acids. V was pared by 1 base and J by 0 bases, with 1 base of the junction left unmatched. Profiled with immunoSEQ multiplex PCR; TCRdb holds only in-frame clones, not every one. The sample lists some 97,000 clones; 88% were seen once. The source material was peripheral blood. V gene TRBV11-1 combines with J gene TRBJ2-3; 7 positions match TRBD1. The TCR sequence derives from a woman aged 60-75 years with acute or convalescent COVID-19. This CDR3 reads CASSLEGASTDTQYF. CDR3 coding DNA: TGTGCCAGCAGCTTAGAGGGGGCGAGCACAGATACGCAGTATTTT.